This T cell receptor (beta chain) was identified during a study of blood T cells in healthy people across ages. A J-beta primer mix and a sample-barcoded 5' primer were used in a second PCR of roughly 6 to 11 cycles. TCRdb used MiXCR to reprocess the 5' RACE reads, holding one entry per CDR3 protein. The table shows about 930,000 distinct CDR3 sequences, with around 29% occurring only once. This clonotype was seen a single time. Trimming pared 4 bases from V and 2 bases from J, leaving 10 bases between. The CDR3 is 14 amino acids. CDR1 SGHRS and CDR2 YFSETQ come from the germline V gene. These data were also reused for a study on T cells of mothers and their children. Per that study: Over 8 million TCR beta CDR3 reads were obtained from each mother, and some 3.1 million from each child.

The sequence derives from a woman aged 40 to 55 in good health. V and J are TRBV5-1 and TRBJ1-5; unclear D gene. Input material: blood. CDR3 region: CASSPESGNQPQHF. The CDR3 coding sequence is TGCGCCAGCAGCCCTGAATCGGGCAATCAGCCCCAGCATTTT.